This paragraph reports one T cell receptor (beta chain). Its antigen remains unidentified. This entry belongs to a study of shared clonotypes between healthy human individuals. Study-level points and caveats: Larger estimated richness was generally recorded for naive subsets relative to memory subsets.

Clones were sequenced by immunoSEQ multiplex PCR, and TCRdb holds only the in-frame ones, with some missing. The sample shows some 2.1 million clones, roughly 94% of them seen only once. The CDR3 is made up of 19 amino acids. V lost 2 bases and J lost 1; bases outside the gene matches: 17. Germline V gene sequence: CDR1 SGDLS, CDR2 YYNGEE. The TCR sequence derives from a man between 18 and 35 years old in good health. The sample taken for sequencing was naive CD4+ T cells sorted from blood. The subset: CD45RA+ positively selected. The chain employs TRBV9 and TRBJ2-5; TRBD1 aligns across 7 bases. CDR3 residues: CASSVCSSIDWDSQETQYF. CDR3 bases: TGTGCCAGCAGCGTTTGTTCTAGTATTGACTGGGACAGCCAAGAGACCCAGTACTTC. Full variable domain (outside the CDR3, taken from reference TRBV9 and TRBJ2-5): DSGVTQTPKHLITATGQRVTLRCSPRSGDLSVYWYQQSLDQGLQFLIQYYNGEERAKGNILERFSAQQFPDLHSELNLSSLELGDSALYFCASSVCSSIDWDSQETQYFGPGTRLLVL.